Below, 22 T cell receptor beta chains from the same sample are listed, as sequenced in a study of blood T cells in healthy people across ages. For the second PCR, which ran for roughly 6 to 11 cycles, a sample-barcoded 5' primer and a J-beta primer mix were used. A single record per CDR3 protein comes from TCRdb applying MiXCR to the 5' RACE reads. Of 1.5 million to 2 million distinct CDR3 sequences listed, approximately 30% are singletons. Source material: blood. The receptor set was obtained from a woman aged 25 to 39 in good health.

Worth noting for this clonotype: One end of the junction is discordant with germline, which a read error may explain. The CDR3: CANSVGGSGNTIYF. DNA for the CDR3: TGTGCCAACAGCGTAGGGGGATCTGGAAACACCATATATTTT. This chain connects TRBV9 to TRBJ1-3; TRBD1 is a possible D gene (6 bases). The CDR3 loop spans 14 amino acids. The germline CDR1 and CDR2 sequences are SGDLS and YYNGEE.

This clonotype was seen a handful of times. The V call is TRBV5-1, the J call TRBJ2-5; 10 positions agree with TRBD1. The trim removed 4 bases at V and 5 bases at J, leaving 8 bases unmatched. The CDR3 runs 15 residues. Germline CDR1 SGHRS, CDR2 YFSETQ. The CDR3 spells CASSSGTGDLETQYF. CDR3 coding DNA: TGCGCCAGCAGCAGCGGGACAGGGGACCTCGAGACCCAGTACTTC. The full variable domain, with the rest looked up from reference TRBV5-1 and TRBJ2-5, is KAGVTQTPRYLIKTRGQQVTLSCSPISGHRSVSWYQQTPGQGLQFLFEYFSETQRNKGNFPGRFSGRQFSNSRSEMNVSTLELGDSALYLCASSSGTGDLETQYFGPGTRLLVL.

Comments on this clonotype: A much larger clone lies one base from this, so it may be a read error. V is TRBV9 and J is TRBJ2-7; 7 bases map to TRBD1. The CDR3 has 13 amino acids. CDR1 and CDR2 from the germline V gene are SGDLS and YYNGEE. J was trimmed by 9 bases and V by 2 bases; bases with no gene match: 8. The CDR3 protein is CASSVTPGQRQYF. The CDR3 DNA reads TGTGCCAGCAGCGTTACTCCGGGACAGCGGCAGTACTTC.

As concerns this clonotype: This sequence may be a read error, since a much larger clone differs from it by one base. This chain links TRBV18 with TRBJ2-7; TRBD2 might be the D (6 bases). Trimming removed 10 bases at V and 3 bases at J, with 19 bases between. The CDR3 runs to 14 residues. Germline V lookup: CDR1 KGHSH, CDR2 LQKENI. CDR3 bases: TGTGCCACCAGTCGACTAGTGGGGAACTACGAGCAGTACTTC. Amino acid sequence: CATSRLVGNYEQYF.

This clonotype turned up a few times. This chain uses TRBV2 with TRBJ2-3, with TRBD2 matching 7 bases. V lost 5 bases and J lost 1; bases outside the gene matches: 6. CDR1 and CDR2 from the germline V gene are SNHLY and FYNNEI. The CDR3 is made up of 15 amino acids. The chain's CDR3 is CASSPPSGRTDTQYF. DNA for the CDR3: TGTGCCAGCAGTCCCCCTAGCGGCCGCACAGATACGCAGTATTTT.

V usage is TRBV20-1 and J usage is TRBJ2-2; 12 bases match TRBD2. This CDR3 comprises 16 residues. Per germline, CDR1 DFQATT and CDR2 SNEGSKA (reference sequence). Trimming cost V 0 bases and J 5 bases; bases outside gene matches: 4. CDR3 coding DNA: TGCAGTGCTAGAGATCCACTAGCGGGGGGAACCGGGGAGCTGTTTTTT. It encodes CSARDPLAGGTGELFF.

The chain couples TRBV12-3 or TRBV12-4 to TRBJ2-5; TRBD2 matches 7 bases. This CDR3 contains 14 residues. V shed 5 bases, J shed 2 bases, and the junction held 5 bases outside the gene matches. The CDR3 DNA reads TGTGCCAGCAGTCCCCGGGAGGAGCAAGAGACCCAGTACTTC. It codes for CASSPREEQETQYF.

The chain is built from TRBV18 and TRBJ1-6, with D tentatively TRBD1 (6 bases). The CDR3 is made up of 16 amino acids. Trimming pared 2 bases from V and 9 bases from J, leaving 17 bases between. The germline CDR1 and CDR2 sequences are KGHSH and LQKENI. The CDR3 DNA follows: TGTGCCAGCTCACCAGCGGGGGGCGGACAGAGTTCACCCCTCCACTTT. This encodes CASSPAGGGQSSPLHF.

This clonotype was seen a single time. The J gene is TRBJ2-3, the V gene TRBV7-9; 13 bases map to TRBD2. Germline assignment: CDR1 SEHNR and CDR2 FQNEAQ (reference sequence). V shed 7 bases and J 2 bases; nucleotides not matched to a gene: 18. The CDR3 length is 20 residues. The CDR3 bases are TGTGCCAGCACCCAGAGCCGATCACTCGGACTAGCGGGGGACACAGATACGCAGTATTTT. This translates into CASTQSRSLGLAGDTDTQYF.

The chain couples TRBV18 to TRBJ2-1; the D call may be TRBD1 or TRBD2 (6 bases each). The DNA end lines up better with TRBJ2-7; the J call may be wrong. The germline gives CDR1 KGHSH, CDR2 LQKENI. This CDR3 has 17 amino acids. The CDR3 is CASSPGGVPFSYNEQYF. For the CDR3, the DNA is TGTGCCAGCTCACCCGGGGGCGTCCCTTTCTCCTACAATGAGCAGTACTTC.

Concerning this clonotype itself: This could be a read error, since a much larger clone is one nucleotide away. The V call is TRBV12-3 or TRBV12-4, the J call TRBJ2-7; 10 bases align to TRBD2. V shed 1 base and J 10 bases; nucleotides not matched to a gene: 13. The CDR3 runs 16 residues. The CDR3 nucleotides are TGTGCCAGCAGTTTAGGGTCCGGGACTAGCGCAGAGATCCAGTACTTC. This gives the protein CASSLGSGTSAEIQYF.

About this clonotype itself: A read error may produce the germline difference seen at one junction end. The genes are TRBV6-8 and TRBJ2-7; TRBD1 aligns across 7 bases. Per germline, CDR1 MNHGY and CDR2 SAAAGT. The length of the CDR3 is 15 residues. The CDR3 sequence: CASSYEGANSYEQYF. The CDR3 coding sequence is TGTGCCAGCAGTTACGAGGGGGCAAACTCCTACGAACAGTACTTC.

This clonotype was seen ten or more times. The chain combines TRBV10-3 with TRBJ2-1, with D perhaps given as TRBD1 or TRBD2 (6 bases each). Germline assignment: CDR1 ENHRY and CDR2 SYGVKD. This CDR3 comprises 15 residues. The ends were cut back, 2 bases at V and 5 bases at J, with 13 bases in the middle. Written as DNA, the CDR3 is TGTGCCATCAGTGAGGGGAGCCGGGGGCACAATGAGCAGTTCTTC. Residues: CAISEGSRGHNEQFF.

V and J are TRBV10-3 and TRBJ2-5; D is unresolved. The CDR3 consists of 12 residues. V was cut by 6 bases and J by 9 bases, with 14 bases left in between. The V gene's germline CDR1 is ENHRY and CDR2 SYGVKD. CDR3 sequence: CAIRGEHEAQYF. In DNA, the CDR3 is TGTGCCATCAGAGGAGAGCACGAGGCCCAGTACTTC.

The J gene is TRBJ2-5, the V gene TRBV29-1, with unresolved D. Trimming removed 5 bases from V and 2 bases from J, with 12 bases in between. The germline CDR1 and CDR2 sequences are SQVTM and ANQGSEA. This CDR3 comprises 13 residues. The CDR3 nucleotides are TGCAGCGTTCGTTCCGGCGGTCAAGAGACCCAGTACTTC. This gives the protein CSVRSGGQETQYF. Together with reference TRBV29-1 and TRBJ2-5, the CDR3 gives the full variable domain: SAVISQKPSRDICQRGTSLTIQCQVDSQVTMMFWYRQQPGQSLTLIATANQGSEATYESGFVIDKFPISRPNLTFSTLTVSNMSPEDSSIYLCSVRSGGQETQYFGPGTRLLVL.

The J gene is TRBJ1-3, the V gene TRBV6-1; D unresolved. The germline CDR1 and CDR2 sequences are MNHNS and SASEGT. The CDR3 contains 17 residues. The V end lost 7 bases, the J end lost 0 bases, and 19 bases lay between the germline ends. The CDR3 loop is CASTPGRLWGSGNTIYF. DNA for the CDR3: TGTGCCAGCACTCCTGGTAGGCTTTGGGGCTCTGGAAACACCATATATTTT.

The sample holds a few counts of this clonotype. The genes are TRBV7-2 and TRBJ1-5, with D unclear. The V end lost 2 bases, the J end lost 6 bases, and 11 bases lay between the germline ends. The CDR3 is 14 residues long. The germline CDR1 and CDR2 sequences are SGHTA and FQGNSA. In nucleotides, the CDR3 is TGTGCCAGCAGCTTACGGCACAGTAGTCAGCCCCAGCATTTT. This sequence encodes CASSLRHSSQPQHF.

The chain employs TRBV6-2 or TRBV6-3 and TRBJ1-1; D remains unclear. The CDR3 loop spans 17 amino acids. The germline gives CDR1 MNHEY, CDR2 SVGEGT. Trimming removed 0 bases from V and 1 base from J, with 15 bases in between. The CDR3, as DNA: TGTGCCAGCAGTTACTCTATATCAACCCTAAGGAACACTGAAGCTTTCTTT. It codes for CASSYSISTLRNTEAFF.

Concerning this clonotype itself: Possible read error: a much larger clone is one base away. The J gene is TRBJ2-5, the V gene TRBV7-2; D unclear. This CDR3 contains 13 residues. The germline V gene encodes CDR1 SGHTA and CDR2 FQGNSA. The CDR3 loop reads CAGSPQWLETQYF. CDR3 coding DNA: TGTGCCGGCAGCCCACAATGGTTGGAGACCCAGTACTTC.

The chain carries TRBV4-1 and TRBJ1-4; D perhaps matches TRBD1 (6 bases). The germline V gene encodes CDR1 MGHRA and CDR2 YSYEKL. The CDR3 covers 17 residues. Deletions cut 3 bases from V and 0 bases from J, with 14 bases between. The CDR3 here is CASSHHRTVATNEKLFF. The CDR3 nucleotides read TGCGCCAGCAGCCACCACCGGACAGTTGCAACTAATGAAAAACTGTTTTTT.

This clonotype showed up many times. V usage is TRBV5-1 and J usage is TRBJ2-5; D might be TRBD2 (5 bases). Trimming removed 4 bases from V and 6 bases from J, with 13 bases in between. Germline-derived CDR1 and CDR2 are SGHRS and YFSETQ. The CDR3 totals 13 residues. CDR3 in DNA: TGCGCCAGCAGCCTCCCGGGGTGGCAGACCCAGTACTTC. Its translation is CASSLPGWQTQYF.

As regards this clonotype: A much bigger clone sits one base away, suggesting this may be a read error. J is TRBJ2-1 and V is TRBV20-1, with D perhaps assigned TRBD1 or TRBD2 (5 bases each). Trimming removed 5 bases at V and 8 bases at J, with 19 bases between. CDR1 and CDR2 from the germline V gene are DFQATT and SNEGSKA (reference sequence). The CDR3 spans 14 residues. The CDR3 DNA sequence: TGCAGTGCTCCGTCTATGATAAGGGGAGATGAGCAGTTCTTC. Its translation is CSAPSMIRGDEQFF.